These T cell receptor beta chains were read from a single sample in a study of shared clonotypes between healthy human individuals. Generated by immunoSEQ multiplex PCR, the TCRdb table keeps only in-frame clones and is missing some. The sample yields under 1,900,000 clones, about 98.5% seen once. The material sequenced was naive CD4+ T cells sorted from blood. All receptors come from a man aged 30-40 years in good health. Each CDR3 is given with its conserved first and last residue. A D gene is named only where the DNA matches it firmly.

TRBJ2-7 TRBD1 TRBV5-4 TGTGCCAGCAGCTTAGGTCAGGACCGCGCAGGGGGAGAGCAGTACTTC CASSLGQDRAGGEQYF
TRBJ2-2 . TRBV25-1 TGTGCCAGCAGTCTCCACGGGGCCACCGGGGAGCTGTTTTTT CASSLHGATGELFF
TRBJ1-4 TRBD1 TRBV5-1 TGCGCCAGCAGCTTCACAGGGGGCCTGACTAATGAAAAACTGTTTTTT CASSFTGGLTNEKLFF
TRBJ2-5 TRBD1 TRBV18 TGTGCCAGCTCACCGGGGACAGGGGCGCGGGAGACCCAGTACTTC CASSPGTGARETQYF
TRBJ1-2 TRBD1 TRBV5-6 TGTGCCAGCAGCTTGGGACTAGACAGGGTCTATGGCTACACCTTC CASSLGLDRVYGYTF
TRBJ1-1 . TRBV11-3 TGTGCCAGCAGCTTAGATAGGGGGGGAGAAGCTTTCTTT CASSLDRGGEAFF
TRBJ1-2 . TRBV29-1 TGCAGCGTTGGGTATTCCGCGCGGCCGTTCGACTATGGCTACACCTTC CSVGYSARPFDYGYTF
TRBJ2-3 TRBD2 TRBV2 TGTGCCAGCACCCGGGTGGGAGGGCCCTCGACAGATACGCAGTATTTT CASTRVGGPSTDTQYF
TRBJ2-3 . TRBV7-2 TGTGCCAGCAGACCAACAGGGATTGGTACGCAGTATTTT CASRPTGIGTQYF
TRBJ2-3 . TRBV10-3 TGTGCCATCGGTAGGGCAGATACGCAGTATTTT CAIGRADTQYF
TRBJ2-1 . TRBV11-1 TGTGCCAGCAGCTTAGCGCTTCATGACAATGAGCAGTTCTTC CASSLALHDNEQFF
TRBJ2-1 . TRBV11-3 TGTGCCAGCAGCCACCAGACTAATGAGCAGTTCTTC CASSHQTNEQFF
TRBJ2-5 TRBD2 TRBV25-1 TGTGCCAGCAGTCCCGGGACTAGCGGTCCTCACCAGTACTTC CASSPGTSGPHQYF
TRBJ1-1 . TRBV4-3 TGCGCCAGCAGCCGGGGCATGAACACTGAAGCTTTCTTT CASSRGMNTEAFF
TRBJ2-7 . TRBV7-2 TGTGCCAGCAGCCGTACCTTTAAGACTGAGCAGTACTTC CASSRTFKTEQYF
TRBJ2-2 . TRBV5-8 TGTGCCAGCAGCCCGATAGGGGGGGACACCGGGGAGCTGTTTTTT CASSPIGGDTGELFF
TRBJ2-3 TRBD1 TRBV15 TGTGCCACGGCACCACAGGGGCCGGTCTCAGATACGCAGTATTTT CATAPQGPVSDTQYF
TRBJ2-2 . TRBV7-8 TGTGCCAGCAGCACCGAGGGCAGGCCGAACACCGGGGAGCTGTTTTTT CASSTEGRPNTGELFF
TRBJ1-2 . TRBV28 TGTGCCAGCAGTTTAACAGGGAGGAACTATGGCTACACCTTC CASSLTGRNYGYTF
TRBJ1-2 . TRBV18 TGTGCCAGCTCACCAACTACTACAAACGAGGGGGGGAATGGCTACACCTTC CASSPTTTNEGGNGYTF
TRBJ2-7 . TRBV6-1 TGTGCCAGCAGACTCGGACAGAACGAGCAGTACTTC CASRLGQNEQYF
TRBJ1-4 . TRBV19 TGTGCCAGTAGTACAACAGGAGCAACTAATGAAAAACTGTTTTTT CASSTTGATNEKLFF
TRBJ2-1 . TRBV12-5 TGTGCTAGTGGTTTAGGAAACTACAATGAGCAGTTCTTC CASGLGNYNEQFF
TRBJ2-3 . TRBV2 TGTGCCAGCGAGTGGAGGGGCGCAGATACGCAGTATTTT CASEWRGADTQYF
TRBJ1-3 . TRBV6-1 TGTGCCAGTAACATCGGGACACTCAACACCATATATTTT CASNIGTLNTIYF
TRBJ2-2 . TRBV5-1 TGCGCCAGCAGCCAGGACCCATCTGGGGAGCTGTTTTTT CASSQDPSGELFF
TRBJ2-2 . TRBV5-4 TGTGCCAGCAGCCGGAGCTACAACACCGGGGAGCTGTTTTTT CASSRSYNTGELFF
TRBJ1-2 TRBD1 TRBV7-2 TGTGCCAGCAGCCCCTTCGTTGGGACAGGGATAGATGGCTACACCTTC CASSPFVGTGIDGYTF
TRBJ2-2 TRBD2 TRBV9 TGTGCCAGCAGCGTAGGCCCCTCGACTAGCCGGTCGGGCGGGGAGCTGTTTTTT CASSVGPSTSRSGGELFF
TRBJ1-3 . TRBV15 TGTGCCACCAGCAGGCTGGACAACTCTGGAAACACCATATATTTT CATSRLDNSGNTIYF
TRBJ2-1 . TRBV7-2 TGTGCCAGCAGCTTAGGTCACCACTCCTACAATGAGCAGTTCTTC CASSLGHHSYNEQFF
TRBJ2-2 . TRBV10-3 TGTGCCATGTCATCCCGGGGGCCCGGGGAGCTGTTTTTT CAMSSRGPGELFF
TRBJ1-5 . TRBV5-1 TGCGCCAGCAGCACGGAGGGGAGAAATCAGCCCCAGCATTTT CASSTEGRNQPQHF